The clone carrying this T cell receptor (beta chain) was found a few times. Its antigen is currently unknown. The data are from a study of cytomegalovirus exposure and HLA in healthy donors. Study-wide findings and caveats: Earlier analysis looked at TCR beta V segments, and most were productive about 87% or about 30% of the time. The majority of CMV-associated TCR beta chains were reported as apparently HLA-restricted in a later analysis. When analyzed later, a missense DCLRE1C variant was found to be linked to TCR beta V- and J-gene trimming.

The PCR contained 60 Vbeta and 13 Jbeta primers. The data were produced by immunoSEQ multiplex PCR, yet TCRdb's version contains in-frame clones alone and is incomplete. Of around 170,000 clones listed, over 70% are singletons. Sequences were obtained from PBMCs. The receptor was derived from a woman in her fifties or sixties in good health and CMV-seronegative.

CDR3 nucleotide sequence: TGTGCCAGCAGTTTAAGAAACAGGGAACGTTCCTACGAGCAGTACTTC. Translation: CASSLRNRERSYEQYF. The V and J genes are TRBV27 and TRBJ2-7; D might be TRBD1 (6 bases). From germline, CDR1 is MNHEY and CDR2 SMNVEV (reference sequence). V was trimmed by 2 bases and J by 1 base, leaving 15 bases between them. This CDR3 comprises 16 residues.